A single sample is the source of the 11 T cell receptor beta chains below, sequenced in a study of beta chain features in type 1 diabetes. Findings and limits, study-wide: Moderate yet significant TCRB CDR3 shortening was seen in Type 1 diabetes patients in all four CD4+ subsets.

The sequenced template was cDNA made from the entire isolated RNA. Some clones are missing from TCRdb's copy, which holds only in-frame ones; the method was immunoSEQ multiplex PCR. The sample lists a few hundred thousand clones; 8.5% to 10% were seen once. Their target antigens are unknown. The material sequenced was central memory CD4+ T cells from blood. The receptors were sampled from a young man with type 1 diabetes.

The chain has TRBV7-8 and TRBJ1-2; TRBD1 might be the D (6 bases). This CDR3 has 16 amino acids. Germline V lookup: CDR1 SGHVS, CDR2 FQNEAQ. Deletions cut 0 bases from V and 6 bases from J, with 17 bases between. In DNA form, the CDR3 reads TGTGCCAGCAGCTTAGCTAATTGGGCAGGGGTAAATGGCTACACCTTC. Translating it yields CASSLANWAGVNGYTF.

In its sample, this clone was seen a few times. In DNA form, the CDR3 reads TGTGCCACCAGCAGAGGACAGGGTGGCAATGAGCAGTTCTTC. Translated, it gives CATSRGQGGNEQFF. The chain joins TRBV15 to TRBJ2-1, with 7 bases fitting TRBD1. Per germline, CDR1 LNHNV and CDR2 YYDKDF (reference sequence). This CDR3 comprises 14 residues. J lost 6 bases, V lost 1 base, and 3 bases had no gene match.

The CDR3 loop is CASSASTYGQETQYF. Here the CDR3 DNA reads TGTGCCAGTAGTGCATCTACCTACGGGCAAGAGACCCAGTACTTC. The chain recombines TRBV19 with TRBJ2-5; no clear D. Germline CDR1 and CDR2: LNHDA and SQIVND (reference sequence). The CDR3 contains 15 residues. V was clipped by 5 bases and J by 2 bases, with 15 bases between them.

J is TRBJ1-4 and V is TRBV28; D call uncertain. The germline CDR1 and CDR2 sequences are MDHEN and SYDVKM. The V gene lost 3 bases and the J gene lost 5 bases, with 7 bases spanning the gap. The CDR3 length is 13 residues. CDR3 amino acids: CASSFQGNEKLFF. DNA of the CDR3: TGTGCCAGCAGTTTTCAAGGGAATGAAAAACTGTTTTTT.

This sequence joins TRBV2 and TRBJ2-5; D gene uncertain. Per the germline V gene, CDR1 is SNHLY and CDR2 is FYNNEI. The CDR3 totals 14 residues. V was pared by 4 bases and J by 3 bases, with 12 bases between. The CDR3 reads CASSVRVREETQYF. CDR3 DNA: TGTGCCAGCAGTGTGCGTGTCAGAGAAGAGACCCAGTACTTC. The full variable domain, rest sourced from reference TRBV2 and TRBJ2-5, is EPEVTQTPSHQVTQMGQEVILRCVPISNHLYFYWYRQILGQKVEFLVSFYNNEISEKSEIFDDQFSVERPDGSNFTLKIRSTKLEDSAMYFCASSVRVREETQYFGPGTRLLVL.

The chain joins TRBV7-6 to TRBJ2-5; weak D call: TRBD2 (6 bases). Germline V gives CDR1 SGHVS, CDR2 FNYEAQ. The CDR3 contains 18 residues. The V end lost 5 bases, the J end lost 5 bases, and 27 bases lay between the germline ends. This chain's CDR3 is CASSIVTAWDSLLETQYF. The DNA of the CDR3 is TGTGCCAGCAGCATCGTCACCGCCTGGGACTCCCTCCTGGAGACCCAGTACTTC.

V gene TRBV6-5 combines with J gene TRBJ2-7, with D uncertain. The length of the CDR3 is 14 residues. Trimming removed 5 bases at V and 5 bases at J, with 16 bases between. Germline V lookup: CDR1 MNHEY, CDR2 SVGAGI. CDR3 residues: CASSQPKGVHEQYF. The CDR3 nucleotides read TGTGCCAGCAGTCAACCTAAGGGCGTCCACGAGCAGTACTTC.

This clone was seen only a few times. V usage is TRBV7-2 and J usage is TRBJ2-5, with D possibly being TRBD2 (5 bases). CDR3 length: 16 amino acids. Trimming took 4 bases from V and 5 from J, leaving 20 bases between them. Per germline, CDR1 SGHTA and CDR2 FQGNSA. As DNA, the CDR3 is TGTGCCAGCAGCTACCGAGCTACTCCGGGGTGGGAGACCCAGTACTTC. Amino acid sequence: CASSYRATPGWETQYF.

V and J are TRBV29-1 and TRBJ2-1; TRBD2 aligns across 8 bases. The V gene end was trimmed by 7 bases and the J gene end by 5 bases; junction bases not matched to a gene: 10. The V gene's germline CDR1 is SQVTM and CDR2 ANQGSEA. The CDR3 is 14 amino acids. The CDR3 DNA is TGCAGCGCGAAGCGGGGGACCGAAGACAATGAGCAGTTCTTC. It encodes CSAKRGTEDNEQFF.

This clone appeared a few times. As DNA, the CDR3 is TGCAGCGTTGAAGACCAGCAGGCGGGCGAGCAGTACTTC. Translated: CSVEDQQAGEQYF. This chain connects TRBV29-1 to TRBJ2-7; possibly TRBD2 for D (5 bases). Looked up from germline, CDR1 is SQVTM and CDR2 is ANQGSEA. Between the trimmed V and J ends, which lost 0 bases and 6 bases, there was a span of 12 bases. There are 13 residues in the CDR3.

This clone was counted only a few times. This chain joins TRBV18 and TRBJ2-3, with 7 bases that match TRBD1. This CDR3 contains 14 residues. The V and J ends lost 5 bases and 1 base, in that order; junction bases with no gene match: 3. The V gene's germline CDR1 is KGHSH and CDR2 LQKENI. The CDR3, as DNA: TGTGCCAGCTCAAGAACAGGGGGCACAGATACGCAGTATTTT. Protein sequence: CASSRTGGTDTQYF.